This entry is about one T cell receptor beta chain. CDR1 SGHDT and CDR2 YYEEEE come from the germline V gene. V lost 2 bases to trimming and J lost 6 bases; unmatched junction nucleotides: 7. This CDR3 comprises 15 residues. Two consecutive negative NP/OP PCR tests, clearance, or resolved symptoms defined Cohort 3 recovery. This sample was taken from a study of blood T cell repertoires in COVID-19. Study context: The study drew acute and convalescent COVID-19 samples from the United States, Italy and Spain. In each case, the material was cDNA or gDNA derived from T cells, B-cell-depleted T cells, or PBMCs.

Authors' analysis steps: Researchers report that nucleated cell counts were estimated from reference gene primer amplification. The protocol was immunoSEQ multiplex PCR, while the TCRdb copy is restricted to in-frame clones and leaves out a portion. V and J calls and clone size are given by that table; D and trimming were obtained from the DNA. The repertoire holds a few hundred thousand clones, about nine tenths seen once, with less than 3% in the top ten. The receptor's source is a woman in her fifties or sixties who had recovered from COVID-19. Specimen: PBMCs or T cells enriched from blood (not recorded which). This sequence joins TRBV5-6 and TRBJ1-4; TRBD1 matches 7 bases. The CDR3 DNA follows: TGTGCCAGCAGCTTATCGGGCCAGGGGGATGAAAAACTGTTTTTT. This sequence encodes CASSLSGQGDEKLFF.